The rows below give T cell receptor beta chains drawn from one sample of a study of blood T cells in healthy people across ages. TCRdb called the 5' RACE reads again in MiXCR, with one record for every CDR3 protein. The sample shows hundreds of thousands of distinct CDR3 sequences, around 42% of them seen only once. The specimen sequenced was blood. Every receptor here comes from a man in his sixties in good health. Both conserved end residues are part of each CDR3. Fields, in order: CDR3 protein, J gene, D gene, V gene. A D gene is named only where the DNA matches it firmly.

CDR3: CASSYSGRYNEQFF; J: TRBJ2-1; D: -; V: TRBV6-6
CDR3: CASSHPPEGASYNEQFF; J: TRBJ2-1; D: TRBD1; V: TRBV4-1
CDR3: CASSPQGAGTEAFF; J: TRBJ1-1; D: TRBD1; V: TRBV7-2
CDR3: CASSLDGRASYEQYF; J: -; D: -; V: TRBV5-1
CDR3: CASSLGLARGNYGYTF; J: TRBJ1-2; D: -; V: TRBV7-2
CDR3: CASSYSRRNTEAFF; J: TRBJ1-1; D: -; V: TRBV6-6
CDR3: CASSQDQGWEKLFF; J: TRBJ1-4; D: -; V: TRBV4-1
CDR3: CASSASRGETQYF; J: TRBJ2-5; D: -; V: TRBV6-2/TRBV6-3
CDR3: CASRPDRVVNQPQHF; J: TRBJ1-5; D: TRBD1; V: TRBV27
CDR3: CASSVDGGFTEAFF; J: TRBJ1-1; D: -; V: TRBV9
CDR3: CASSYSASGANVLTF; J: TRBJ2-6; D: -; V: TRBV6-2/TRBV6-3
CDR3: CASSPGGTSGYTF; J: TRBJ1-2; D: -; V: TRBV5-1
CDR3: CASSLTGNSEKLFF; J: TRBJ1-4; D: TRBD1; V: TRBV27
CDR3: CASSSTGGGYGYTF; J: TRBJ1-2; D: TRBD1; V: TRBV2
CDR3: CASKARQGSPLHF; J: TRBJ1-6; D: TRBD1; V: TRBV19
CDR3: CASSLDYVGYTF; J: TRBJ1-2; D: -; V: TRBV7-2
CDR3: CASSQLEDTRYF; J: TRBJ2-3; D: -; V: TRBV7-2
CDR3: CAISEKETGLNEQFF; J: TRBJ2-1; D: TRBD1; V: TRBV10-3
CDR3: CASSSLRRPYEQYF; J: TRBJ2-7; D: -; V: TRBV28
CDR3: CASSQFRQGAKEQYF; J: TRBJ2-7; D: TRBD1; V: TRBV3-1
CDR3: CASGGASYNEQFF; J: TRBJ2-1; D: -; V: TRBV9
CDR3: CSAPPEVGTLYGYTF; J: TRBJ1-2; D: -; V: TRBV20-1
CDR3: CASSRRTGAGEQYF; J: TRBJ2-7; D: TRBD1; V: TRBV7-2
CDR3: CASSLGYTEAFF; J: TRBJ1-1; D: -; V: TRBV12-3/TRBV12-4
CDR3: CSVGDRYYEQYF; J: -; D: TRBD1; V: TRBV29-1
CDR3: CASSQDPGGRYGYTF; J: TRBJ1-2; D: -; V: TRBV3-1
CDR3: CASSLEIVYEQYF; J: -; D: -; V: TRBV7-2
CDR3: CASSVGLAHQETQYF; J: TRBJ2-5; D: TRBD2; V: TRBV12-3/TRBV12-4
CDR3: CASTSNPGDYEQYF; J: TRBJ2-7; D: -; V: TRBV7-2
CDR3: CASTKDEGRASYEQYF; J: TRBJ2-7; D: -; V: TRBV25-1
CDR3: CASSFVSVSGTEAFF; J: TRBJ1-1; D: -; V: TRBV12-3/TRBV12-4
CDR3: CASSPGPGGNEQYF; J: TRBJ2-5; D: -; V: TRBV7-3
CDR3: CASTWTKNTGELFF; J: TRBJ2-2; D: -; V: TRBV5-1
CDR3: CASTSPGQQETQYF; J: TRBJ2-5; D: TRBD1; V: TRBV5-6
CDR3: CASSYSTGPITDTQYF; J: TRBJ2-3; D: -; V: TRBV6-5
CDR3: CASIAQGGAMNTEAFF; J: TRBJ1-1; D: -; V: TRBV27
CDR3: CATSRNLILAEETQYF; J: TRBJ2-5; D: -; V: TRBV15
CDR3: CASSQADRRGPGANVLTF; J: TRBJ2-6; D: -; V: TRBV4-3
CDR3: CASHRTGSNQETQYF; J: TRBJ2-5; D: TRBD1; V: TRBV6-2/TRBV6-3
CDR3: CASSDPGRVDGYTF; J: TRBJ1-2; D: -; V: TRBV6-6
CDR3: CSVGVPGQGSYNEQFF; J: TRBJ2-1; D: TRBD1; V: TRBV29-1